This TCR beta chain originates from a study of T cells in Graves' hyperthyroidism and ophthalmopathy. Concerning this clonotype: Given the absence of the conserved phenylalanine or tryptophan at the CDR3 end, a read error is likely. No DNA is shown, since the ends of the CDR3 on it are uncertain; the CDR3 is the one TCRdb lists.

RNA transcripts served as the template for amplifying TCR beta CDR3 regions. HTBI primers were employed in a first-round RT-PCR of the TCR CDR3. TCRdb independently ran MiXCR on the multiplex PCR reads; one entry per CDR3 protein. Altogether about 95,000 distinct CDR3 sequences are present, about 40% being singletons, with the ten largest covering roughly a tenth. Germline V lookup: CDR1 MGHDK, CDR2 SYGVNS. The CDR3 length is 15 residues, termini included. V usage is TRBV25-1 and J usage is TRBJ1-6. Sequencing was performed on peripheral blood or thyroid tissue (not recorded which). This TCR came from a woman younger than 45 with Graves' hyperthyroidism. The CDR3 region is CASSESGLYNSPLQS.